This T cell receptor beta chain was sequenced during a study of blood T cell repertoires in COVID-19. Turning to the study itself: COVID-19 samples, acute and convalescent, were from the United States, Italy and Spain. Nucleic acid was either cDNA or gDNA, and it came from T cells, B-cell-depleted T cells, or PBMCs.

For this clone: The sample has other DNA sequences that encode this CDR3 too.

The CDR3 consists of 15 residues. Germline lookup yields CDR1 SGHTA and CDR2 FQGTGA. The J segment lost 2 bases and the V segment lost 2 bases, leaving 4 bases of the junction unmatched. In the source study's methods: Nucleated cell counts were estimated from reference gene primer amplification. The protocol was immunoSEQ multiplex PCR, while the TCRdb copy is restricted to in-frame clones and leaves out a portion. Clonal size and the V and J genes are those of that table, whereas D and trimming came from the DNA. The sample lists approximately 180,000 clones, 80% to 90% seen once, with 3.3% in the top ten.

What was sequenced was peripheral blood. The chain has TRBV7-3 and TRBJ2-7; TRBD2 aligns across 9 bases. This clonotype was obtained from a man between 60 and 75 years old with acute or convalescent COVID-19. The CDR3 protein is CASSLLAGGPYEQYF. CDR3 nucleotides: TGTGCCAGCAGCTTACTGGCGGGAGGGCCCTACGAGCAGTACTTC. Looking up the rest from reference TRBV7-3 and TRBJ2-7 gives the full variable domain: GAGVSQTPSNKVTEKGKYVELRCDPISGHTALYWYRQSLGQGPEFLIYFQGTGAADDSGLPNDRFFAVRPEGSVSTLKIQRTERGDSAVYLCASSLLAGGPYEQYFGPGTRLTVT.